This T cell receptor beta chain was sequenced for a study of blood T cells in healthy people across ages. Study conclusions and caveats: Donor CMV status, an unknown factor, possibly confounded changes in expanded clonotypes. Long-lived donors exceeded aged donors in naive CD4+ cells and diversity. Roughly linear age-related decline in beta diversity appeared, significant by age about 40.

Of note for this clonotype: Its antigen is unidentified.

Germline V lookup: CDR1 SGHNT, CDR2 YENEEA. CDR3 size: 13 residues. V shed 2 bases and J shed 6 bases, with 10 bases lying between them. The use of a sample-barcoded 5' primer and a J-beta primer mix characterized a second PCR of 7 to 11 cycles. TCRdb recomputed calls from the 5' RACE reads with MiXCR, one row per CDR3 protein. The profile covers approximately 810,000 distinct CDR3 sequences, with more than 25% appearing a single time and 17% taken by the ten largest. The clonotype originates from a woman aged 80 or older in good health. V usage is TRBV11-3 and J usage is TRBJ1-2, with D perhaps TRBD1 (5 bases). What was sequenced was blood. Here the CDR3 DNA reads TGTGCCAGCAGCTTACCGGGGACCAATGGCTACACCTTC. This translates into CASSLPGTNGYTF. The variable domain in full, with the rest retrieved from reference TRBV11-3 and TRBJ1-2, is EAGVVQSPRYKIIEKKQPVAFWCNPISGHNTLYWYLQNLGQGPELLIRYENEEAVDDSQLPKDRFSAERLKGVDSTLKIQPAELGDSAVYLCASSLPGTNGYTFGSGTRLTVV.